The entry below gives a single T cell receptor beta chain sequence along with its context. The data are from a study of T cell changes during pregnancy in multiple sclerosis. The CDR3 has 16 residues. Germline assignment: CDR1 SGDLS and CDR2 YYNGEE. J was trimmed by 4 bases and V by 3 bases; bases with no gene match: 6. Repertoires were generated with immunoSEQ multiplex PCR, while TCRdb's copy carries only in-frame clones and drops some. This table has 71,000 or so clones, approximately 94% appearing once. This chain uses TRBV9 with TRBJ2-2; 10 bases fit TRBD2. The receptor was derived from a female donor with multiple sclerosis, enrolled in a pregnancy study. The input for sequencing was peripheral blood, taken in the third trimester of pregnancy. In DNA, the CDR3 is TGTGCCAGCAGCGCACCTAGCGGGAGCTTCACCGGGGAGCTGTTTTTT. Translated, it gives CASSAPSGSFTGELFF.